These T cell receptor beta chains were read from a single sample in a study of OX40 agonist ivuxolimab in advanced cancers. The table came from immunoSEQ multiplex PCR; TCRdb's copy has only in-frame clones and leaves some out. The sample yields 90,000 or so clones, 92% seen once. The specimen was CD4+ or CD8+ T cells sorted from blood, collected in a trial of the OX40 agonist ivuxolimab. The receptor source for this set is an adult with an advanced solid tumor such as melanoma, head and neck, liver or kidney cancer. CDR3s include the opening cysteine and the closing phenylalanine or tryptophan. Each record gives: clone size, D gene, V gene, J gene, CDR3 DNA, CDR3 protein. D genes are given only for firm matches. The size of a clone is reported for some rows only, either as once, few or many, or as a class for expanded clones.

abundance: once
d_gene: TRBD1
v_gene: TRBV29-1
j_gene: TRBJ1-2
CDR3nt: TGCAGCGTTCCAGGCAGGGGGCAAGGCTACACCTTC
CDR3aa: CSVPGRGQGYTF

abundance: .
d_gene: .
v_gene: TRBV5-1
j_gene: TRBJ2-7
CDR3nt: TGCGCCAGCTGCCATGTGACGAGAACTGTGGACGAGCAGTACTTC
CDR3aa: CASCHVTRTVDEQYF

abundance: .
d_gene: .
v_gene: TRBV28
j_gene: TRBJ2-7
CDR3nt: TGTGCCACCCATACTATCTACGAGCAGTACTTC
CDR3aa: CATHTIYEQYF

abundance: .
d_gene: TRBD1
v_gene: TRBV5-4
j_gene: TRBJ1-1
CDR3nt: TGTGCCAGCAGCTTGGATTATACGGACAGGCGGGACACTGAAGCTTTCTTT
CDR3aa: CASSLDYTDRRDTEAFF

abundance: .
d_gene: .
v_gene: TRBV4-3
j_gene: TRBJ2-7
CDR3nt: TGCGCCAGCAGCCAATTTCAGGGTCAAGCCTACGAGCAGTACTTC
CDR3aa: CASSQFQGQAYEQYF

abundance: .
d_gene: .
v_gene: TRBV5-1
j_gene: TRBJ2-7
CDR3nt: TGCGCCAGCAGCCAGACGCCCCCTCGGGACGGCCTCTCCTACGAGCAGTACTTC
CDR3aa: CASSQTPPRDGLSYEQYF

abundance: .
d_gene: .
v_gene: TRBV5-1
j_gene: TRBJ2-2
CDR3nt: TGCGCCAGCAGCTCGGTCGGGCAGGGAGGGGAGCTGTTTTTT
CDR3aa: CASSSVGQGGELFF

abundance: .
d_gene: TRBD1
v_gene: TRBV2
j_gene: TRBJ2-5
CDR3nt: TGTGCCAGCAGTGAAGCCCTCCGGCAGGGGGAATGGAAGGAGACCCAGTACTTC
CDR3aa: CASSEALRQGEWKETQYF

abundance: .
d_gene: TRBD2
v_gene: TRBV4-3
j_gene: TRBJ2-5
CDR3nt: TGCGCCAGCAGCCAAGAGTGGACTAGCGTCCAAGAGACCCAGTACTTC
CDR3aa: CASSQEWTSVQETQYF

abundance: .
d_gene: TRBD1
v_gene: TRBV6-5
j_gene: TRBJ2-7
CDR3nt: TGTGCCAGCACCCTCGGGACAGCCGACGAGCAGTACTTC
CDR3aa: CASTLGTADEQYF

abundance: .
d_gene: TRBD2
v_gene: TRBV5-1
j_gene: TRBJ2-1
CDR3nt: TGCGCCAGCAGCTCCGGGACTAGCGGGGTACACAATGAGCAGTTCTTC
CDR3aa: CASSSGTSGVHNEQFF

abundance: .
d_gene: TRBD1
v_gene: TRBV13
j_gene: TRBJ2-7
CDR3nt: TGTGCCAGCAGCTTCGGGACAGGGTCCCCACACGAGCAGTACTTC
CDR3aa: CASSFGTGSPHEQYF

abundance: .
d_gene: .
v_gene: TRBV5-6
j_gene: TRBJ1-2
CDR3nt: TGTGCCAGCAGCTCCGGGACCTATGGCTACACCTTC
CDR3aa: CASSSGTYGYTF

abundance: .
d_gene: .
v_gene: TRBV5-4
j_gene: TRBJ2-1
CDR3nt: TGTGCCAGCAGCTTGTCCGAGTACAATGAGCAGTTCTTC
CDR3aa: CASSLSEYNEQFF

abundance: .
d_gene: TRBD2
v_gene: TRBV6-5
j_gene: TRBJ2-1
CDR3nt: TGTGCCAGCAGTTACTCGGGCGGGGGGTACAATGAGCAGTTCTTC
CDR3aa: CASSYSGGGYNEQFF

abundance: .
d_gene: TRBD2
v_gene: TRBV7-6
j_gene: TRBJ2-7
CDR3nt: TGTGCCAGCAGCTTAGCGCGGGTTCGAGCGGGGGGCTCCAGCTACGAGCAGTACTTC
CDR3aa: CASSLARVRAGGSSYEQYF

abundance: once
d_gene: .
v_gene: TRBV9
j_gene: TRBJ2-1
CDR3nt: TGTGCCAGCAGCGTAGGGACAGAGCAGTTCTTC
CDR3aa: CASSVGTEQFF

abundance: .
d_gene: TRBD2
v_gene: TRBV5-1
j_gene: TRBJ2-7
CDR3nt: TGCGCCAGCTCACTAGCGGGGCCCTCCTACGAGCAGTACTTC
CDR3aa: CASSLAGPSYEQYF

abundance: .
d_gene: .
v_gene: TRBV10-2
j_gene: TRBJ2-7
CDR3nt: TGCGCCAGCAGCGTGGAAGCCTACGAGCAGTACTTC
CDR3aa: CASSVEAYEQYF

abundance: few
d_gene: .
v_gene: TRBV19
j_gene: TRBJ1-5
CDR3nt: TGTGCCAGTAGTATCGCCGACCGGGAGGATCAGCCCCAGCATTTT
CDR3aa: CASSIADREDQPQHF

abundance: .
d_gene: TRBD1
v_gene: TRBV2
j_gene: TRBJ1-1
CDR3nt: TGTGCCAGCAGTGAAGCCGGGGCTCTGCTACAGGGGACGGCTGAAGCTTTCTTT
CDR3aa: CASSEAGALLQGTAEAFF

abundance: .
d_gene: .
v_gene: TRBV4-3
j_gene: TRBJ2-2
CDR3nt: TGCGCCAGCAGCCAGATCCACTTCACCGGGGAGCTGTTTTTT
CDR3aa: CASSQIHFTGELFF

abundance: once
d_gene: .
v_gene: TRBV27
j_gene: TRBJ1-2
CDR3nt: TGTGCCAGCAGTCCTACGCCCCGGGATACAGGCTACACCTTC
CDR3aa: CASSPTPRDTGYTF

abundance: .
d_gene: .
v_gene: TRBV4-1
j_gene: TRBJ1-3
CDR3nt: TGCGCCAGCAGCCAAGAGGGACTAGGAGGAAACACCATATATTTT
CDR3aa: CASSQEGLGGNTIYF